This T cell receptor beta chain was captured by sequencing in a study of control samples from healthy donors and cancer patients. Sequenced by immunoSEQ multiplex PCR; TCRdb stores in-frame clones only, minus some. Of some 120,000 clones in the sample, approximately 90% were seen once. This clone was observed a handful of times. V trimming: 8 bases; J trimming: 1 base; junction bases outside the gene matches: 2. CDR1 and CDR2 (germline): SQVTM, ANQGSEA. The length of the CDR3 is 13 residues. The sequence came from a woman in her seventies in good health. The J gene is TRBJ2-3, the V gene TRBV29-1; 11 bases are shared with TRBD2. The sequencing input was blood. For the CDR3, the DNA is TGCAGCACTAGCGGGGGAGGCACAGATACGCAGTATTTT. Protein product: CSTSGGGTDTQYF.